A single sample gave rise to the 4 T cell receptor beta chains below, sequenced in a study of shared clonotypes between healthy human individuals. Naive CD8 cells lacked CD45RO, underwent positive selection for CCR7 and left out terminally differentiated effector memory CD45RA+ cells. Sequenced by immunoSEQ multiplex PCR; TCRdb stores in-frame clones only, minus some. This sample carries about 2 million clones, roughly 95% of them seen once, and the ten largest clones take roughly 1.2%. The sequencing input was naive CD8+ T cells sorted from blood. Every receptor here comes from a man aged 18 to 29 in good health.

The gene calls are TRBV25-1 and TRBJ1-1; no definite D call. The CDR3 sequence is 12 residues long. V was shortened by 7 bases and J by 1 base, with 7 bases between the two germline ends. Germline CDR1 reads MGHDK; CDR2 reads SYGVNS. The CDR3 nucleotides are TGTGCCAGCACGGCAGGGAACACTGAAGCTTTCTTT. Amino acid sequence: CASTAGNTEAFF.

Only one count was recorded for this clone. The chain combines TRBV5-1 with TRBJ2-7, with TRBD1 matching over 10 bases. J lost 2 bases, V lost 4 bases, and 6 bases had no gene match. The CDR3 is 15 residues long. The germline V gene encodes CDR1 SGHRS and CDR2 YFSETQ. In DNA form, the CDR3 reads TGCGCCAGCAGCCCAGGGACAGGGGAGGCCTACGAGCAGTACTTC. Amino acids: CASSPGTGEAYEQYF.

This clone appeared once. The CDR3 DNA is TGTGCCAGCAGCCCAGAGATACAAGAGACCCAGTACTTC. Its translation: CASSPEIQETQYF. This rearrangement joins TRBV7-2 to TRBJ2-5; D uncertain. CDR1 is SGHTA and CDR2 is FQGNSA in the germline V gene. V lost 5 bases, J lost 2 bases, and 9 bases lay in between. This CDR3 has 13 residues.

The gene calls are TRBV7-9 and TRBJ2-1, with 7 bases aligning to TRBD2. The CDR3 spans 16 residues. Per the germline V gene, CDR1 is SEHNR and CDR2 is FQNEAQ (reference sequence). Trimming took 0 bases from V and 10 from J; bases not matched to a gene: 12. The CDR3 coding sequence is TGTGCCAGCAGCTTAGCGGGACGGGACTACGTATTCGAGCAGTTCTTC. Its translation is CASSLAGRDYVFEQFF. Full variable domain (rest looked up from reference TRBV7-9 and TRBJ2-1): DTGVSQNPRHKITKRGQNVTFRCDPISEHNRLYWYRQTLGQGPEFLTYFQNEAQLEKSRLLSDRFSAERPKGSFSTLEIQRTEQGDSAMYLCASSLAGRDYVFEQFFGPGTRLTVL.